These T cell receptor beta chains were read from a single sample in a study of blood T cell repertoires in COVID-19. Sequencing used immunoSEQ multiplex PCR; TCRdb keeps in-frame clones, though not all of them. The sample includes 200,000 to 250,000 clones, approximately 86% of them seen just once. The specimen was PBMCs or T cells enriched from blood (not recorded which). Receptors originate from a woman aged 30 to 39 with acute COVID-19. Each CDR3 is given with its conserved first and last residue. Fields, in order: D gene, clone size, V gene, J gene, CDR3 protein, CDR3 DNA. The D gene is left open where the match is weak. Clone size appears in some rows only: once, few, many, or a class for an expanded clone.

TRBD1,.,TRBV19,TRBJ2-6,CASSGGAGANVLTF,TGTGCCAGTTCAGGGGGCGCTGGGGCCAACGTCCTGACTTTC
.,.,TRBV6-6,TRBJ1-5,CASTPLDNLPNQPQHF,TGTGCCAGCACACCCCTGGACAATCTGCCAAATCAGCCCCAGCATTTT
TRBD1,.,TRBV5-1,TRBJ2-2,CASSTGTALTGELFF,TGCGCCAGCAGCACCGGGACAGCTCTCACCGGGGAGCTGTTTTTT
TRBD1,.,TRBV5-4,TRBJ2-2,CASSRQGMATGELFF,TGTGCCAGCAGCCGACAGGGTATGGCCACCGGGGAGCTGTTTTTT
.,.,TRBV7-2,TRBJ1-2,CASSPSTAQSNYGYTF,TGTGCCAGCAGCCCTTCGACAGCGCAGTCTAACTATGGCTACACCTTC
.,many,TRBV7-8,TRBJ1-2,CASSVNLREGGYTF,TGTGCCAGCAGCGTCAATCTCAGGGAGGGTGGCTACACCTTC
.,.,TRBV11-2,TRBJ2-7,CASSLVATTTYEQYF,TGTGCCAGCAGCTTAGTCGCGACTACCACCTACGAGCAGTACTTC
.,once,TRBV7-6,TRBJ1-5,CASSLRAGNQPQHF,TGTGCCAGCAGCTTAAGAGCTGGCAATCAGCCCCAGCATTTT
TRBD2,few,TRBV3-1/TRBV3-2,TRBJ2-7,CASSQEGLAGIYSEQYF,TGTGCCAGCAGCCAAGAGGGGCTAGCGGGGATCTATAGCGAGCAGTACTTC
.,.,TRBV30,TRBJ2-3,CAWSVGLASTDTQYF,TGTGCCTGGAGTGTGGGGCTAGCGAGCACAGATACGCAGTATTTT
.,.,TRBV29-1,TRBJ1-1,CSVGHPNTEAFF,TGCAGCGTTGGACACCCGAACACTGAAGCTTTCTTT
.,.,TRBV2,TRBJ2-7,CASSDKSYEQYF,TGTGCCAGCAGTGATAAATCCTACGAGCAGTACTTC
.,.,TRBV10-3,TRBJ1-1,CALGTPPGAFF,TGTGCTCTAGGAACCCCCCCGGGAGCTTTCTTT
.,once,TRBV10-3,TRBJ1-2,CAIGSNYGYTF,TGTGCCATCGGGAGTAACTATGGCTACACCTTC
.,once,TRBV6-5,TRBJ2-5,CASSRQWSGEETQYF,TGTGCCAGCAGTCGTCAATGGTCAGGGGAAGAGACCCAGTACTTC
.,.,TRBV3-1/TRBV3-2,TRBJ1-5,CASSQSVNQPQHF,TGTGCCAGCAGCCAGTCAGTTAATCAGCCCCAGCATTTT
TRBD1,.,TRBV5-1,TRBJ2-6,CASSIRTGIYSGANVLTF,TGCGCCAGCAGCATTCGGACAGGGATTTACTCTGGGGCCAACGTCCTGACTTTC
.,.,TRBV11-3,TRBJ1-1,CASSLEAGLLNTEAFF,TGTGCCAGCAGCTTAGAGGCAGGGCTACTGAACACTGAAGCTTTCTTT
.,.,TRBV6-5,TRBJ2-7,CASSYSIGRYEQYF,TGTGCCAGCAGTTACTCGATTGGCCGATACGAGCAGTACTTC
.,.,TRBV2,TRBJ1-5,CASSEISSGRGQPQHF,TGTGCCAGCAGTGAGATATCATCGGGTCGTGGACAGCCCCAGCATTTT
.,.,TRBV4-2,TRBJ2-3,CASSQVDITSTDTQYF,TGTGCCAGCAGCCAAGTGGACATAACGAGCACAGATACGCAGTATTTT
.,.,TRBV10-1,TRBJ2-3,CASSESNGARDTQYF,TGCGCCAGCAGTGAGTCGAATGGGGCTAGGGATACGCAGTATTTT
TRBD1,.,TRBV4-3,TRBJ1-1,CASSHTTGRTEAFF,TGCGCCAGCAGCCACACGACAGGGAGGACTGAAGCTTTCTTT
.,.,TRBV25-1,TRBJ2-3,CASSDTPITGGTDTQYF,TGTGCCAGCAGTGATACCCCCATAACAGGAGGCACAGATACGCAGTATTTT
TRBD2,.,TRBV3-1/TRBV3-2,TRBJ2-3,CASSQVGEGDTQYF,TGTGCCAGCAGCCAAGTAGGGGAGGGAGATACGCAGTATTTT
TRBD1,few,TRBV4-1,TRBJ1-6,CASSQRGQGGNSPLHF,TGCGCCAGCAGCCAAAGGGGGCAGGGGGGTAATTCACCCCTCCACTTT
TRBD2,.,TRBV10-3,TRBJ2-7,CAISDQRGEAQYF,TGTGCCATCAGTGATCAGCGGGGGGAAGCGCAGTACTTC
.,.,TRBV11-3,TRBJ2-3,CASSFSGPDTQYF,TGTGCCAGCAGCTTTAGTGGGCCAGATACGCAGTATTTT
.,.,TRBV19,TRBJ2-3,CASSIGSITAQYF,TGTGCCAGTAGTATAGGTTCTATTACGGCGCAGTATTTT
.,.,TRBV29-1,TRBJ1-2,CSVHRELSRGYTF,TGCAGCGTGCACAGGGAGTTATCTCGGGGCTACACCTTC
TRBD1,.,TRBV5-1,TRBJ1-1,CASRDPYYRGALNTEAFF,TGCGCCAGCAGGGATCCCTATTACAGGGGAGCCCTGAACACTGAAGCTTTCTTT
.,.,TRBV7-8,TRBJ2-7,CASSYDRRDSYEQYF,TGTGCCAGCAGCTACGACAGGCGCGACTCCTACGAGCAGTACTTC
TRBD1,.,TRBV6-4,TRBJ2-1,CASSETGQGYNEQFF,TGTGCCAGCAGTGAAACGGGACAGGGCTACAATGAGCAGTTCTTC
.,.,TRBV5-1,TRBJ2-1,CASSRRGGLLGSSYNEQFF,TGCGCCAGCAGCCGGAGGGGTGGCCTACTAGGAAGTTCCTACAATGAGCAGTTCTTC
.,.,TRBV21-1,TRBJ1-2,CASSKGDRIYTF,TGTGCCAGCAGCAAAGGGGACAGGATCTACACCTTC
.,.,TRBV21-1,TRBJ1-2,CASSKGTQWWYGYTF,TGTGCCAGCAGCAAAGGGACTCAGTGGTGGTATGGCTACACCTTC
.,.,TRBV10-3,TRBJ2-3,CAINKGQLSDTQYF,TGTGCCATCAACAAGGGGCAGCTTTCAGATACGCAGTATTTT
TRBD1,.,TRBV27,TRBJ1-1,CASSLKGTMGDRGSTEAFF,TGTGCCAGCAGTTTAAAGGGGACCATGGGGGACAGGGGGAGCACTGAAGCTTTCTTT
TRBD2,.,TRBV10-3,TRBJ2-1,CAIIEGLWGTSGDSYNEQFF,TGTGCCATCATTGAGGGCTTGTGGGGGACTAGCGGGGATTCCTACAATGAGCAGTTCTTC
TRBD1,.,TRBV5-1,TRBJ1-4,CASSSGDRGYEKLFF,TGCGCCAGCAGCTCTGGGGACAGGGGGTATGAAAAACTGTTTTTT
TRBD2,.,TRBV7-2,TRBJ2-7,CASSLGLAGGLPYEQYF,TGTGCCAGCAGCTTGGGACTAGCGGGGGGCTTGCCCTACGAGCAGTACTTC
.,few,TRBV20-1,TRBJ1-6,CSASRGQVLHF,TGCAGTGCTAGCAGGGGCCAGGTCCTCCACTTT
TRBD1,.,TRBV6-2/TRBV6-3,TRBJ1-3,CASRPRWRDRRFLTGNTIYF,TGTGCCAGCAGACCTCGCTGGCGGGACAGAAGATTTCTTACTGGAAACACCATATATTTT
.,few,TRBV4-1,TRBJ1-5,CASSQEDSEQPQHF,TGCGCCAGCAGCCAAGAGGACAGTGAACAGCCCCAGCATTTT
.,.,TRBV11-2,TRBJ1-2,CASSLDPGDYGYTF,TGTGCCAGCAGCTTAGACCCGGGGGACTATGGCTACACCTTC
TRBD1,.,TRBV5-1,TRBJ2-5,CASSFTGGRGAQYF,TGCGCCAGCAGCTTTACAGGGGGCAGAGGGGCCCAGTACTTC
.,.,TRBV29-1,TRBJ1-1,CSVLGHPKKMNTEAFF,TGCAGCGTTCTGGGACACCCAAAGAAGATGAACACTGAAGCTTTCTTT
TRBD1,.,TRBV2,TRBJ2-1,CASRATGGSYNEQFF,TGTGCCAGCAGGGCCACAGGGGGCTCCTACAATGAGCAGTTCTTC
.,.,TRBV3-1/TRBV3-2,TRBJ1-3,CASSQLGGARGNTIYF,TGTGCCAGCAGCCAACTGGGGGGGGCGCGAGGAAACACCATATATTTT
.,.,TRBV18,TRBJ1-5,CASSPGGGDNQPQHF,TGTGCCAGCTCACCCGGGGGGGGCGACAATCAGCCCCAGCATTTT
.,.,TRBV6-2/TRBV6-3,TRBJ2-7,CASSQSYEQYF,TGTGCCAGCAGTCAGTCCTACGAGCAGTACTTC
TRBD1,.,TRBV6-5,TRBJ2-3,CATRTGGTSTDTQYF,TGTGCCACACGGACAGGCGGAACTAGCACAGATACGCAGTATTTT
.,.,TRBV10-3,TRBJ2-7,CAISKPTGEEHEQYF,TGTGCCATCAGTAAGCCTACAGGGGAGGAGCACGAGCAGTACTTC